This T cell receptor (beta chain) is from a study of T cell responses to AZD1222 COVID-19 vaccine. The repertoire was sequenced with immunoSEQ multiplex PCR; TCRdb's copy has only in-frame clones and lacks some. This sample has some 200,000 clones, with 88% found just once. Second doses were pooled across both intervals (about 4 or about 12 weeks). The CDR3 extends over 14 amino acids. Trimming took 5 bases from V and 5 from J, leaving 15 bases between them. The V gene's germline CDR1 is MNHEY and CDR2 SVGEGT. Points from the study as a whole: Rises in breadth and depth of Spike-specific TCRs came after two AZD1222 doses. Unmutated variant regions reportedly attract nearly half of all spike-specific TCRs. Repertoires were obtained only post-peak T cell response.

This clone was seen only once. What it binds is unknown. Sequences were derived from peripheral blood, sampled 28 days after the second AZD1222 dose. This TCR was recovered from an adult who received the AZD1222 COVID-19 vaccine. The chain links TRBV6-2 or TRBV6-3 to TRBJ2-5; D not certain. The CDR3 loop is CASSRPPSSETQYF. CDR3 coding DNA: TGTGCCAGCAGTCGCCCCCCCAGTTCCGAGACCCAGTACTTC.